A selection of T cell receptor beta chains follows, all from one sample in a study of blood T cell repertoires in COVID-19. The data were produced by immunoSEQ multiplex PCR, yet TCRdb's version contains in-frame clones alone and is incomplete. This table holds about 100,000 clones, around 84% found once. Sequences were obtained from peripheral blood. These receptor sequences come from a woman in her 70s with active or convalescent COVID-19. The CDR3 runs from the conserved cysteine through the conserved F or W. The D gene is left open where the match is weak. Size is stated for part of the rows, as once, few or many counts, or as a class when the clone is expanded.

d_call: TRBD1
v_call: TRBV4-1
j_call: TRBJ1-4
clone_size: few
cdr3_nt: TGCGCCAGCAGCCAAGATGGTGGACAGGGTTATGAAAAACTGTTTTTT
cdr3_aa: CASSQDGGQGYEKLFF

d_call: -
v_call: TRBV2
j_call: TRBJ2-3
clone_size: -
cdr3_nt: TGTGCCAGCAGGTTTGACAGGATTAGCACAGATACGCAGTATTTT
cdr3_aa: CASRFDRISTDTQYF

d_call: -
v_call: TRBV28
j_call: TRBJ1-1
clone_size: once
cdr3_nt: TGTGCCAGCAGGCCTCAGGGGTATGTCACTGAAGCTTTCTTT
cdr3_aa: CASRPQGYVTEAFF

d_call: TRBD2
v_call: TRBV28
j_call: TRBJ2-1
clone_size: -
cdr3_nt: TGTGCCAGCAGTTTAACGACTAGCGGGAAGTCCTACAATGAGCAGTTCTTC
cdr3_aa: CASSLTTSGKSYNEQFF

d_call: TRBD2
v_call: TRBV28
j_call: TRBJ2-2
clone_size: -
cdr3_nt: TGTGCCAGCAGTTTATCCCTAGCGGGAGGCACCGGGGAGCTGTTTTTT
cdr3_aa: CASSLSLAGGTGELFF

d_call: TRBD1
v_call: TRBV30
j_call: TRBJ1-2
clone_size: once
cdr3_nt: TGTGCCTGGTTAACCGGGACAGGGATCTACACCTTC
cdr3_aa: CAWLTGTGIYTF

d_call: TRBD1
v_call: TRBV23-1
j_call: TRBJ2-7
clone_size: -
cdr3_nt: TGCGCCAGCAGTCACCCGGGACAGTTCTACGAGCAGTACTTC
cdr3_aa: CASSHPGQFYEQYF

d_call: TRBD2
v_call: TRBV28
j_call: TRBJ2-7
clone_size: -
cdr3_nt: TGTGCCAGCAGTTTCTCCGGGACTAGCCTATACAGCTCCTACGAGCAGTACTTC
cdr3_aa: CASSFSGTSLYSSYEQYF

d_call: TRBD1
v_call: TRBV28
j_call: TRBJ1-2
clone_size: -
cdr3_nt: TGTGCCAGCACGCAACCTACAGGGGCTAACTATGGCTACACCTTC
cdr3_aa: CASTQPTGANYGYTF

d_call: TRBD1
v_call: TRBV7-9
j_call: TRBJ1-1
clone_size: -
cdr3_nt: TGTGCCAGCAGCTTAACAGGGGGGTTATTCTCTGAAGCTTTCTTT
cdr3_aa: CASSLTGGLFSEAFF

d_call: TRBD1
v_call: TRBV12-3/TRBV12-4
j_call: TRBJ1-2
clone_size: -
cdr3_nt: TGTGCCAGCAGTTTACGACAGGGTGCTGGCTACACCTTC
cdr3_aa: CASSLRQGAGYTF

d_call: -
v_call: TRBV4-3
j_call: TRBJ2-5
clone_size: -
cdr3_nt: TGCGCCAGCAGCCAAGAGACGGCGGGCAAAGAGACCCAGTACTTC
cdr3_aa: CASSQETAGKETQYF

d_call: TRBD1
v_call: TRBV11-3
j_call: TRBJ1-1
clone_size: -
cdr3_nt: TGTGCCAGCAGCTTAGAGGACAGGGGGCCGAGCACTGAAGCTTTCTTT
cdr3_aa: CASSLEDRGPSTEAFF

d_call: TRBD1
v_call: TRBV18
j_call: TRBJ2-7
clone_size: -
cdr3_nt: TGTGCCAGCTCACCGGGGACAGGGGGTAGTTCCTACGAGCAGTACTTC
cdr3_aa: CASSPGTGGSSYEQYF

d_call: -
v_call: TRBV5-1
j_call: TRBJ1-5
clone_size: -
cdr3_nt: TGCGCCAGCAGCTTGGCGGGAATTAGCAATCAGCCCCAGCATTTT
cdr3_aa: CASSLAGISNQPQHF

d_call: -
v_call: TRBV5-4
j_call: TRBJ1-5
clone_size: -
cdr3_nt: TGTGCCAGCAGTCAGGGGCAGGATCAGCCCCAGCATTTT
cdr3_aa: CASSQGQDQPQHF

d_call: -
v_call: TRBV9
j_call: TRBJ2-7
clone_size: -
cdr3_nt: TGTGCCAGCAGCGGCGACTCCGAGCAGTACTTC
cdr3_aa: CASSGDSEQYF

d_call: -
v_call: TRBV5-1
j_call: TRBJ2-1
clone_size: -
cdr3_nt: TGCGCCAGCAGCCCTATGAGGGATGAGCAGTTCTTC
cdr3_aa: CASSPMRDEQFF

d_call: -
v_call: TRBV5-6
j_call: TRBJ1-5
clone_size: -
cdr3_nt: TGTGCCAGCAGCAAACAGGGTGGGCAGCCCCAGCATTTT
cdr3_aa: CASSKQGGQPQHF

d_call: TRBD1
v_call: TRBV18
j_call: TRBJ2-1
clone_size: -
cdr3_nt: TGTGCCAGCTCACTTGGGACAGGGTCTTACAATGAGCAGTTCTTC
cdr3_aa: CASSLGTGSYNEQFF

d_call: -
v_call: TRBV6-5
j_call: TRBJ1-2
clone_size: -
cdr3_nt: TGTGCCAGCAGTCCGGGCGGGGACTATGGCTACACCTTC
cdr3_aa: CASSPGGDYGYTF

d_call: TRBD2
v_call: TRBV5-4
j_call: TRBJ2-2
clone_size: -
cdr3_nt: TGTGCCAGCAGCTCGAGAAGCGGGGGCCGAAACACCGGGGAGCTGTTTTTT
cdr3_aa: CASSSRSGGRNTGELFF

d_call: -
v_call: TRBV5-1
j_call: TRBJ1-4
clone_size: -
cdr3_nt: TGCGCCAGCAGCTTGGCGGGGGGCGAGAGTGAAAAACTGTTTTTT
cdr3_aa: CASSLAGGESEKLFF

d_call: -
v_call: TRBV7-2
j_call: TRBJ1-2
clone_size: -
cdr3_nt: TGTGCCAGCAGGGGACGTGGCAGGACAGTCTATGGCTACACCTTC
cdr3_aa: CASRGRGRTVYGYTF

d_call: TRBD1
v_call: TRBV18
j_call: TRBJ1-2
clone_size: -
cdr3_nt: TGTGCCAGCTCACCAGCGACAGGGTTCCCCTATGGCTACACCTTC
cdr3_aa: CASSPATGFPYGYTF

d_call: -
v_call: TRBV28
j_call: TRBJ1-5
clone_size: once
cdr3_nt: TGTGCCAGCAGTCCTGGGGGGGGCGCCAATCAGCCCCAGCATTTT
cdr3_aa: CASSPGGGANQPQHF

d_call: -
v_call: TRBV28
j_call: TRBJ1-2
clone_size: -
cdr3_nt: TGTGCCGTACAGGGTACCATCTATGGCTACACCTTC
cdr3_aa: CAVQGTIYGYTF

d_call: TRBD1
v_call: TRBV2
j_call: TRBJ2-7
clone_size: -
cdr3_nt: TGTGCCAGCAGTGAAGTAAGGGACAGTGCCTACGAGCAGTACTTC
cdr3_aa: CASSEVRDSAYEQYF

d_call: -
v_call: TRBV6-5
j_call: TRBJ2-3
clone_size: once
cdr3_nt: TGTGCCAGCAGTTATCAGGAAAGCACAGATACGCAGTATTTT
cdr3_aa: CASSYQESTDTQYF

d_call: TRBD1
v_call: TRBV24-1
j_call: TRBJ2-5
clone_size: -
cdr3_nt: TGTGCCACCGAACCCCGGGACAGTAAAAAAGAGACCCAGTACTTC
cdr3_aa: CATEPRDSKKETQYF

d_call: -
v_call: TRBV7-2
j_call: TRBJ2-7
clone_size: -
cdr3_nt: TGTGCCAGCAGCTTAAAGGGGGACGCCTACGAGCAGTACTTC
cdr3_aa: CASSLKGDAYEQYF

d_call: -
v_call: TRBV28
j_call: TRBJ1-5
clone_size: -
cdr3_nt: TGTGCCAGCAGTTTCCCGGGGTGGGGAAACAATCAGCCCCAGCATTTT
cdr3_aa: CASSFPGWGNNQPQHF

d_call: -
v_call: TRBV19
j_call: TRBJ1-5
clone_size: -
cdr3_nt: TGTGCCAGCGGGCCGAAGGGGCTCGAGAGCAATCAGCCCCAGCATTTT
cdr3_aa: CASGPKGLESNQPQHF

d_call: -
v_call: TRBV19
j_call: TRBJ1-1
clone_size: -
cdr3_nt: TGTGCCAGTAGCCACAGGGAGGGCACTGAAGCTTTCTTT
cdr3_aa: CASSHREGTEAFF

d_call: -
v_call: TRBV7-8
j_call: TRBJ2-7
clone_size: -
cdr3_nt: TGTGCCAGCAGCAGAACAGGGAATTACTACGAGCAGTACTTC
cdr3_aa: CASSRTGNYYEQYF

d_call: -
v_call: TRBV7-6
j_call: TRBJ2-1
clone_size: -
cdr3_nt: TGTGCCAGCAGCCAGGGGACAAACTCCTACAATGAGCAGTTCTTC
cdr3_aa: CASSQGTNSYNEQFF

d_call: TRBD2
v_call: TRBV7-9
j_call: TRBJ2-1
clone_size: -
cdr3_nt: TGTGCCAGCAGCGATCTAGCGGGAGGGTACAATGAGCAGTTCTTC
cdr3_aa: CASSDLAGGYNEQFF

d_call: TRBD1
v_call: TRBV2
j_call: TRBJ1-2
clone_size: -
cdr3_nt: TGTGCCAGCAGTGAAGCGGGACAGGCGGGCTATGGCTACACCTTC
cdr3_aa: CASSEAGQAGYGYTF

d_call: TRBD1
v_call: TRBV30
j_call: TRBJ1-3
clone_size: -
cdr3_nt: TGTGCCTGGAGTCAGGGGGCGAGCTCTGGAAACACCATATATTTT
cdr3_aa: CAWSQGASSGNTIYF

d_call: -
v_call: TRBV6-2/TRBV6-3
j_call: TRBJ1-2
clone_size: -
cdr3_nt: TGTGCCAGCAGTTACCTTGTCGACTATGGCTACACCTTC
cdr3_aa: CASSYLVDYGYTF

d_call: TRBD2
v_call: TRBV10-1
j_call: TRBJ2-1
clone_size: few
cdr3_nt: TGCGCCAGCAGTGAGGGGACTAGCGGGAAGAATGAGCAGTTCTTC
cdr3_aa: CASSEGTSGKNEQFF

d_call: TRBD2
v_call: TRBV7-6
j_call: TRBJ2-3
clone_size: -
cdr3_nt: TGTGCCAGCAGCCAATCAAACCCTTTAGCGGGAGGGACGCAGTATTTT
cdr3_aa: CASSQSNPLAGGTQYF

d_call: TRBD1
v_call: TRBV5-6
j_call: TRBJ2-7
clone_size: -
cdr3_nt: TGTGCCAGCAGCTTGGCGGGACAGAGTTTCTCCTACGAGCAGTACTTC
cdr3_aa: CASSLAGQSFSYEQYF

d_call: TRBD1
v_call: TRBV2
j_call: TRBJ2-7
clone_size: -
cdr3_nt: TGTGCCAGCAGTGAGAGGTCAGGGGGCCACTACGAGCAGTACTTC
cdr3_aa: CASSERSGGHYEQYF

d_call: -
v_call: TRBV25-1
j_call: TRBJ2-1
clone_size: -
cdr3_nt: TGTGCCAGCAGTGAGGCGGGTTTGGGCGATGAGCAGTTCTTC
cdr3_aa: CASSEAGLGDEQFF

d_call: -
v_call: TRBV2
j_call: TRBJ2-2
clone_size: -
cdr3_nt: TGTGCCAGCAGTTCGACAGGTCAGGGGGAGCTGTTTTTT
cdr3_aa: CASSSTGQGELFF

d_call: -
v_call: TRBV18
j_call: TRBJ2-1
clone_size: -
cdr3_nt: TGTGCCAGCCCAACATATGGAGATGAGCAGTTCTTC
cdr3_aa: CASPTYGDEQFF

d_call: TRBD2
v_call: TRBV19
j_call: TRBJ2-1
clone_size: -
cdr3_nt: TGTGCCAGTAGTGGGACTAGCGGGCGCTATAATGAGCAGTTCTTC
cdr3_aa: CASSGTSGRYNEQFF

d_call: -
v_call: TRBV21-1
j_call: TRBJ1-5
clone_size: -
cdr3_nt: TGTGCCAGCAGCAAAGGAAAAGGACTTTACTCTGGCAATCAGCCCCAGCATTTT
cdr3_aa: CASSKGKGLYSGNQPQHF